The clone carrying this TCR beta chain was picked up a small number of times. The investigators amplified TCR beta CDR3 regions from RNA transcripts. With the HTBI primer set, the TCR CDR3 went through a first round of RT-PCR. Each CDR3 protein is one row after TCRdb ran MiXCR on the multiplex PCR reads. The sample lists over 700,000 distinct CDR3 sequences, 38% occurring once. This sample was taken from a study of T cells in Graves' hyperthyroidism and ophthalmopathy. The CDR3 has 13 amino acids. Per the germline V gene, CDR1 is LNHDA and CDR2 is SQIVND (reference sequence). V lost 6 bases to trimming and J lost 12 bases, with 15 bases between them.

The receptor was isolated from a man younger than 35 with Graves' hyperthyroidism. V and J are TRBV19 and TRBJ1-6, with a weak D call TRBD1 (5 bases). Sequencing input: blood. The chain's CDR3 is CASRKMGGEPLHF. For the CDR3, the DNA is TGTGCCAGTAGGAAAATGGGGGGGGAACCCCTCCACTTT.